This T cell receptor beta chain was captured by sequencing in a study of T cell responses to AZD1222 COVID-19 vaccine. Study-level information: The analysis combined second doses at about 4 or about 12 weeks.

General study findings and limits: Increases in Spike-specific TCR breadth and depth were seen after two AZD1222 doses. Unmutated variant regions are reportedly targeted by nearly half of spike-specific TCRs.

Repertoires were generated with immunoSEQ multiplex PCR, while TCRdb's copy carries only in-frame clones and drops some. The data hold 120,000 to 150,000 clones, with roughly 87% observed a single time. With respect to this clone: The antigen is not known.

Sequenced material: peripheral blood, taken on day 0 of AZD1222 vaccination. This clonotype originated in an adult in good health.

The CDR3 spells CASSLRGEAFF. DNA for the CDR3: TGTGCCAGCAGCCTTAGGGGAGAAGCTTTCTTT. This chain links TRBV6-5 with TRBJ1-1; tentative D call: TRBD1 (5 bases). This CDR3 region has 11 residues. CDR1 MNHEY and CDR2 SVGAGI come from the germline V gene. Trimming removed 6 bases at V and 8 bases at J, with 10 bases between.